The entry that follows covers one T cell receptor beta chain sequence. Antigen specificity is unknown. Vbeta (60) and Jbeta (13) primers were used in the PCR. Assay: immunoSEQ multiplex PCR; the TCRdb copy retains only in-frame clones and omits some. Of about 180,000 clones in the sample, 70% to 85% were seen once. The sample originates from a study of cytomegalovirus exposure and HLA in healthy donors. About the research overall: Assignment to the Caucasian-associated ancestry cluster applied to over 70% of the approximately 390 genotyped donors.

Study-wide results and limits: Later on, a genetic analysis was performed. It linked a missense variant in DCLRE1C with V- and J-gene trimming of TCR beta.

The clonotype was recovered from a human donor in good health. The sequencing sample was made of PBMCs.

In DNA, the CDR3 is TGTGCCAGCAGCGTAGGGAGTAACTCTGGAAACACCATATATTTT. Residues: CASSVGSNSGNTIYF. V usage is TRBV9 and J usage is TRBJ1-3; D gene ambiguous. Trimming cost V 0 bases and J 0 bases, with 7 bases left between them. Germline V gene data show CDR1 as SGDLS and CDR2 as YYNGEE. The CDR3 has 15 amino acids.